This TCR beta chain was retrieved from a study of blood T cell repertoires in COVID-19. Study context: Material from acute and convalescent COVID-19 was sourced from the United States, Italy and Spain. The cDNA or gDNA used as material had been derived from T cells, B-cell-depleted T cells, or PBMCs.

Here immunoSEQ multiplex PCR was the method, and the copy in TCRdb shows in-frame clones only, minus some. The table has 400,000 or so clones, around 87% seen once. The study recruited people aged roughly 18 to 89 years across approximately 24 US areas. Germline V gene sequence: CDR1 SGHRS, CDR2 YFSETQ. The CDR3 consists of 16 residues. J gave up 3 bases and V 3 bases, and 7 bases lay outside the gene matches. Specimen: PBMCs or T cells enriched from blood (not recorded which). The TCR sequence derives from a middle-aged man in a cohort exposed to, infected with or recovered from COVID-19 (not recorded which). The chain has TRBV5-1 and TRBJ2-7, with 12 bases fitting TRBD2. The CDR3 is CASSSNGLAGLYEQYF. The CDR3 DNA reads TGCGCCAGCAGCTCGAACGGACTAGCGGGACTCTACGAGCAGTACTTC.